This is a list of T cell receptor delta chains from one sample in a study of gamma-delta chains in newborns, infants, children. TCRdb re-called the reads via CATT. The table shows under 8,000 delta-chain clones, with 0.5% to 0.8% occurring only once. Sequences were obtained from blood. The receptors were sampled from a child who was a newborn, infant or young child, either healthy, febrile or measles-vaccinated (not recorded which). Both conserved end residues are trimmed from each CDR3. The order of the fields is D gene, J gene, V gene, CDR3 protein. A D gene is named only where the DNA matches it firmly.

d_gene: NA; j_gene: TRDJ3; v_gene: TRDV2; CDR3aa: ACDPPAGLSWDTRQMF
d_gene: TRDD3; j_gene: TRDJ3; v_gene: TRDV2; CDR3aa: ACDTVLGDRNSWDTRQMF
d_gene: NA; j_gene: TRDJ3; v_gene: TRDV2; CDR3aa: ACDTGTTHSWDTRQMF
d_gene: NA; j_gene: TRDJ2; v_gene: TRDV2; CDR3aa: ACVRDNRLTAQLF
d_gene: TRDD3; j_gene: TRDJ3; v_gene: TRDV2; CDR3aa: ACDVLGDTSSWDTRQMF
d_gene: TRDD3; j_gene: TRDJ2; v_gene: TRDV2; CDR3aa: ACDTLGDTSLTAQLF
d_gene: NA; j_gene: TRDJ1; v_gene: TRDV3; CDR3aa: AFGYHLYTDKLI
d_gene: TRDD3; j_gene: TRDJ3; v_gene: TRDV2; CDR3aa: ACDTGYFSSWDTRQMF
d_gene: NA; j_gene: TRDJ2; v_gene: TRDV2; CDR3aa: ACDTWGPTAQLF
d_gene: NA; j_gene: TRDJ1; v_gene: TRDV2; CDR3aa: ACDTVRGTQYTDKLI
d_gene: TRDD3; j_gene: TRDJ3; v_gene: TRDV2; CDR3aa: ACDQVLGDSSWDTRQMF
d_gene: NA; j_gene: TRDJ3; v_gene: TRDV2; CDR3aa: ACDTWGSLSWDTRQMF
d_gene: TRDD3; j_gene: TRDJ1; v_gene: TRDV2; CDR3aa: ACDHILGDTDKLI
d_gene: NA; j_gene: TRDJ2; v_gene: TRDV2; CDR3aa: ACDMMSLGKALTAQLF
d_gene: TRDD3; j_gene: TRDJ2; v_gene: TRDV2; CDR3aa: ACDKLGDTAQLF
d_gene: TRDD3; j_gene: TRDJ3; v_gene: TRDV2; CDR3aa: ARDTLGDPSSWDTRQMF
d_gene: NA; j_gene: TRDJ3; v_gene: TRDV2; CDR3aa: ACDGMGVTGSWGTRQMF
d_gene: NA; j_gene: TRDJ3; v_gene: TRDV2; CDR3aa: ACDTVGSTRQMF
d_gene: TRDD3; j_gene: TRDJ3; v_gene: TRDV2; CDR3aa: ACDLLTGGLSWDTRQMF
d_gene: TRDD3; j_gene: TRDJ3; v_gene: TRDV2; CDR3aa: ACDTAGDSWDTRQMF
d_gene: TRDD3; j_gene: TRDJ3; v_gene: TRDV2; CDR3aa: ACTGDSSWDTRQMF
d_gene: TRDD3; j_gene: TRDJ1; v_gene: TRDV2; CDR3aa: ACDILGDRDKLI
d_gene: TRDD3; j_gene: TRDJ2; v_gene: TRDV2; CDR3aa: ACDSLLGDTLAQLF
d_gene: NA; j_gene: TRDJ1; v_gene: TRDV2; CDR3aa: ACVWGEDKLI
d_gene: NA; j_gene: TRDJ2; v_gene: TRDV2; CDR3aa: ACGDLTAQLF
d_gene: TRDD3; j_gene: TRDJ1; v_gene: TRDV2; CDR3aa: ACDTVTGGYVADKLI
d_gene: NA; j_gene: TRDJ3; v_gene: TRDV2; CDR3aa: ACDTAGTPSWDTRQMF
d_gene: TRDD3; j_gene: TRDJ2; v_gene: TRDV2; CDR3aa: ACDTVLGDISTAQLF
d_gene: TRDD3; j_gene: TRDJ3; v_gene: TRDV2; CDR3aa: ACDTGLGDFWDTRQMF
d_gene: TRDD3; j_gene: TRDJ3; v_gene: TRDV2; CDR3aa: ACDSTGGYSWDTRQMF
d_gene: TRDD3; j_gene: TRDJ2; v_gene: TRDV2; CDR3aa: ACDTLGDRALTAQLF
d_gene: TRDD3; j_gene: TRDJ2; v_gene: TRDV2; CDR3aa: ACDTCWGIRPLTAQLF
d_gene: TRDD3; j_gene: TRDJ3; v_gene: TRDV2; CDR3aa: ACDTLWGPTWDTRQMF
d_gene: TRDD3; j_gene: TRDJ3; v_gene: TRDV2; CDR3aa: ACDSPTGGASSWDTRQMF
d_gene: TRDD3; j_gene: TRDJ1; v_gene: TRDV2; CDR3aa: ACDILGDRDKPI
d_gene: TRDD3; j_gene: TRDJ3; v_gene: TRDV2; CDR3aa: ACDKVLGDTWDTRQMF
d_gene: NA; j_gene: TRDJ3; v_gene: TRDV2; CDR3aa: ACDTAGFNPTWDTRQMF
d_gene: TRDD3; j_gene: TRDJ3; v_gene: TRDV3; CDR3aa: AFTGGYWDTRQMF
d_gene: TRDD3; j_gene: TRDJ3; v_gene: TRDV2; CDR3aa: ACDVLGVSSSWDTRQMF
d_gene: TRDD3; j_gene: TRDJ3; v_gene: TRDV2; CDR3aa: ACDTPGGYSWDTRQMF
d_gene: TRDD3; j_gene: TRDJ3; v_gene: TRDV2; CDR3aa: ACDLLTGGLSWDIRQMF
d_gene: TRDD3; j_gene: TRDJ1; v_gene: TRDV2; CDR3aa: ACDTVRVLGDTKDTDKLI